The next 31 T cell receptor beta chains were all read from a single sample in a study of CD8+ T cells in alopecia areata. It was cDNA, reverse transcribed from extracted RNA, that served as the sequencing template. This table comes from immunoSEQ multiplex PCR, and its TCRdb copy is limited to in-frame clones, with some not included. Counted here are approximately 160,000 clones, less than 80% occurring once; the ten biggest clones make up 13% to 15%. This sample's treatment: oral pan-JAK inhibitor, 5-10 mg twice daily. Here the sequenced sample was CD4+ T cells sorted from blood, taken at week 24, from a patient treated with tofacitinib. These receptors came from a human donor with alopecia areata.

This CDR3 is CASSLGGLPYEQYF. The DNA for the CDR3 is TGTGCCAGCAGCTTGGGGGGCCTACCCTACGAGCAGTACTTC. The V gene is TRBV5-4, the J gene TRBJ2-5, with D perhaps matching TRBD1 (5 bases). TRBJ2-7 matches the DNA end more closely, so the J call is doubtful. CDR3 size: 14 residues. Germline V gene sequence: CDR1 SGHNT, CDR2 YYREEE (reference sequence).

V usage is TRBV6-6 and J usage is TRBJ2-7; the D gene could be TRBD1 or TRBD2 (7 bases each). The V end was cut by 8 bases, the J end by 7 bases, with 18 bases between. The germline V gene has CDR1 MNHNY and CDR2 SVGAGI (reference sequence). CDR3 length: 13 residues. As DNA, the CDR3 is TGTGCCAGCGAATGGGAGGGGGCGCGAGAGCAGTACTTC. Residues: CASEWEGAREQYF.

This rearrangement joins TRBV28 to TRBJ2-7, with 7 positions matching TRBD2. The V gene end was trimmed by 3 bases and the J gene end by 3 bases; junction bases not matched to a gene: 5. In germline, CDR1 is MDHEN, CDR2 SYDVKM. This CDR3 region has 14 residues. The CDR3 DNA reads as TGTGCCAGCAGTTTGAAGCGGGGCCTCTACGAGCAGTACTTC. Amino acid sequence: CASSLKRGLYEQYF.

The V and J genes are TRBV19 and TRBJ2-6; D call uncertain. This CDR3 spans 13 amino acids. Trimming stripped 10 bases from V and 0 bases from J, with 7 bases between. The germline V gene has CDR1 LNHDA and CDR2 SQIVND (reference sequence). The DNA of the CDR3 is TGTGCCACCACAGACTCTGGGGCCAACGTCCTGACTTTC. Encoded protein: CATTDSGANVLTF.

This chain joins TRBV10-2 and TRBJ2-5, with 9 positions matching TRBD1. Trimming removed 6 bases from V and 5 bases from J; junction bases left unmatched: 10. The CDR3 is made up of 15 amino acids. CDR1 is WSHSY, CDR2 SAAADI, per germline. The CDR3 here is CASSLPGQGSETQYF. CDR3 sequence (DNA): TGCGCCAGCAGCCTTCCGGGACAGGGATCGGAGACCCAGTACTTC.

This clone has more than one count but fewer than ten. The DNA for the CDR3 is TGTGCCAGCAGCCAAGGGGGGTCTGGGGCCAACGTCCTGACTTTC. Encoded protein: CASSQGGSGANVLTF. This chain uses TRBV7-9 with TRBJ2-6, with D possibly being TRBD1 or TRBD2 (6 bases each). The length of the CDR3 is 15 residues. Germline V gene lookup returns CDR1 SEHNR and CDR2 FQNEAQ (reference sequence). With 5 bases removed from V and 1 base from J, the gap between germline ends came to 9 bases.

The chain uses TRBV9 and TRBJ2-3; the D is unclear. The V gene's germline CDR1 is SGDLS and CDR2 YYNGEE. The V end lost 2 bases, the J end lost 4 bases, and 8 bases lay between the germline ends. The CDR3 has 13 amino acids. The CDR3 region is CASSVDGADTQYF. Here the CDR3 DNA reads TGTGCCAGCAGCGTTGATGGTGCAGATACGCAGTATTTT.

The V gene is TRBV5-8, the J gene TRBJ1-1, with D uncertain. CDR1 is SGHTS, CDR2 YDEGEE, per germline. The CDR3 is 14 amino acids. Trimming took off 6 bases at V and 0 bases at J, with 12 bases between the two ends. This CDR3 reads CASTLPGLNTEAFF. CDR3 DNA: TGTGCCAGCACCCTGCCGGGCCTGAACACTGAAGCTTTCTTT.

This clone was detected only a few times. This chain links TRBV27 with TRBJ2-1, with D hard to call. Deletions cut 3 bases from V and 11 bases from J, with 11 bases between. The CDR3 sequence is 12 residues long. Germline CDR1 is MNHEY and CDR2 is SMNVEV (reference sequence). CDR3 residues: CASSFPRAQQFF. CDR3 nucleotides: TGTGCCAGCAGTTTCCCCCGGGCTCAGCAGTTCTTC.

The J gene is TRBJ1-6, the V gene TRBV18, with unresolved D. V was trimmed by 2 bases and J by 6 bases, leaving 11 bases between them. CDR1 and CDR2 (germline): KGHSH, LQKENI. This CDR3 has 15 amino acids. CDR3 sequence reads: CASSPTLNPNSPLHF. Written as DNA, the CDR3 is TGTGCCAGCTCACCAACACTGAACCCTAATTCACCCCTCCACTTT.

There are a few counts of this clone. V usage is TRBV19 and J usage is TRBJ2-3; D may be TRBD2 (5 bases). V was shortened by 7 bases and J by 5 bases, with 13 bases between the two germline ends. The CDR3 has 13 amino acids. From germline, CDR1 is LNHDA and CDR2 SQIVND (reference sequence). This CDR3 is CASTRGILDTQYF. The CDR3 bases are TGTGCCAGTACTCGAGGGATTCTAGATACGCAGTATTTT. Full variable domain (remainder filled in from reference TRBV19 and TRBJ2-3): DGGITQSPKYLFRKEGQNVTLSCEQNLNHDAMYWYRQDPGQGLRLIYYSQIVNDFQKGDIAEGYSVSREKKESFPLTVTSAQKNPTAFYLCASTRGILDTQYFGPGTRLTVL.

With respect to this clone: Other nucleotide sequences from this sample produce the same CDR3. This chain connects TRBV29-1 to TRBJ2-6; 8 nucleotides align to TRBD1. This CDR3 comprises 16 residues. Per germline, CDR1 SQVTM and CDR2 ANQGSEA. J lost 1 base, V lost 4 bases, and 6 bases had no gene match. The CDR3 bases are TGCAGCGTTGCCGGGACAGGTTTTTCTGGGGCCAACGTCCTGACTTTC. Translated, it gives CSVAGTGFSGANVLTF.

The CDR3 DNA follows: TGTGCCAGCAGCAACGGCTACTACGAGCAGTACTTC. Translated, it gives CASSNGYYEQYF. The chain recombines TRBV4-2 with TRBJ2-7; D is ambiguous. Trimming took 5 bases from V and 3 from J, leaving 8 bases between them. Germline loops: CDR1 LGHNA, CDR2 YNFKEQ. The CDR3 has 12 amino acids.

This chain links TRBV7-2 with TRBJ2-7, with a possible D match to TRBD1 (5 bases). Germline loops: CDR1 SGHTA, CDR2 FQGNSA. This CDR3 has 12 residues. With 3 bases removed from V and 3 bases from J, the gap between germline ends came to 6 bases. The CDR3 here is CASSFQGYEQYF. CDR3 nucleotides: TGTGCCAGCAGCTTCCAGGGCTACGAGCAGTACTTC.

The V call is TRBV30, the J call TRBJ2-3, with D possibly TRBD2 on 5 matching bases. There are 15 residues in the CDR3. Germline loops: CDR1 GTSNPN, CDR2 SVGIG (reference sequence). Trimming pared 0 bases from V and 2 bases from J, leaving 12 bases between. CDR3 bases: TGTGCCTGGAGTGTACCAGCGGCCTTCACAGATACGCAGTATTTT. Encoded protein: CAWSVPAAFTDTQYF.

The genes are TRBV2 and TRBJ1-6; 8 bases fit TRBD1. CDR3 length equals 14 residues. CDR1 and CDR2 (germline): SNHLY, FYNNEI. The V and J ends lost 6 bases and 8 bases, in that order; junction bases with no gene match: 6. CDR3: CASRGTGGYSPLHF. As DNA, the CDR3 is TGTGCCAGCAGGGGTACAGGGGGGTATTCACCCCTCCACTTT.

Notes on this clone: One junction end disagrees with the germline gene, perhaps due to a read error. The chain combines TRBV29-1 with TRBJ2-5; 8 bases are shared with TRBD1. This CDR3 region has 13 residues. From germline, CDR1 is SQVTM and CDR2 ANQGSEA. The CDR3 spells CSVDGTGQENQYF. CDR3 nucleotide sequence: TGCAGCGTCGACGGGACAGGACAAGAGAACCAGTACTTC.

The chain couples TRBV6-1 to TRBJ2-7, with 10 bases aligning to TRBD1. The CDR3 contains 14 residues. Unmatched junction bases numbered 7, after V lost 6 bases and J lost 5 bases. Per germline, CDR1 MNHNS and CDR2 SASEGT. This CDR3 is CASSQGQGVNEQYF. The CDR3 DNA reads TGTGCCAGCAGCCAAGGACAGGGGGTCAACGAGCAGTACTTC.

The chain is built from TRBV30 and TRBJ1-3, with TRBD1 matching over 8 bases. V lost 3 bases, J lost 0 bases, and 4 bases stayed unmatched. The CDR3 is made up of 15 amino acids. The V gene's germline CDR1 is GTSNPN and CDR2 SVGIG (reference sequence). This CDR3 is CAWRGDRYSGNTIYF. The CDR3 region has the DNA TGTGCCTGGAGAGGGGACAGGTACTCTGGAAACACCATATATTTT.

This chain joins TRBV11-3 and TRBJ2-5, with unresolved D. V was pared by 0 bases and J by 3 bases, with 8 bases between. The germline V gene encodes CDR1 SGHNT and CDR2 YENEEA. This CDR3 has 14 residues. CDR3 sequence reads: CASSLDLQKETQYF. Here the CDR3 DNA reads TGTGCCAGCAGCTTAGATCTCCAGAAAGAGACCCAGTACTTC.

The rearrangement links TRBV5-1 to TRBJ1-3; D ambiguous. This CDR3 is built from 14 residues. Deletions cut 0 bases from V and 5 bases from J, with 9 bases between. From germline, CDR1 is SGHRS and CDR2 YFSETQ. CDR3 amino acids: CASSLVPARNTIYF. In DNA, the CDR3 is TGCGCCAGCAGCTTGGTTCCGGCCAGAAACACCATATATTTT.

This rearrangement joins TRBV15 to TRBJ2-5, with D possibly being TRBD2 (5 bases). The CDR3 length is 13 residues. V shed 9 bases and J shed 0 bases, with 11 bases lying between them. The germline V gene encodes CDR1 LNHNV and CDR2 YYDKDF (reference sequence). The CDR3 protein is CATARTYQETQYF. The CDR3 DNA sequence: TGTGCCACAGCACGGACTTACCAAGAGACCCAGTACTTC.

V is TRBV5-1 and J is TRBJ2-4; tentatively, D is TRBD1 or TRBD2 (5 bases each). CDR1 and CDR2 (germline): SGHRS, YFSETQ. The CDR3 has 17 amino acids. V dropped 4 bases and J dropped 6 bases, with 23 bases sitting between them. CDR3 bases: TGCGCCAGCAGCCCGGCGAGGGGAACGATCCAAGGAAACATTCAGTACTTC. Its protein product is CASSPARGTIQGNIQYF.

This clone was picked up one time. The V gene is TRBV5-1, the J gene TRBJ2-5; 7 positions agree with TRBD2. From germline, CDR1 is SGHRS and CDR2 YFSETQ. The CDR3 sequence is 14 residues long. V lost 0 bases, J lost 2 bases, and 1 base stayed unmatched. This chain's CDR3 is CASSLGAGQETQYF. CDR3 bases: TGCGCCAGCAGCTTGGGAGCGGGACAAGAGACCCAGTACTTC.

The chain carries TRBV10-1 and TRBJ2-1; no firm D call. This CDR3 comprises 13 residues. V lost 5 bases and J 1 base, leaving 6 bases between the germline ends. From germline, CDR1 is WNHNN and CDR2 SYGVQD (reference sequence). CDR3 in amino acids: CASSKTSYNEQFF. The CDR3 DNA sequence: TGCGCCAGCAGTAAGACTTCCTACAATGAGCAGTTCTTC.

The CDR3: CASRDRGEKLFF. CDR3 coding DNA: TGTGCCAGCAGGGACAGGGGGGAAAAACTGTTTTTT. V and J are TRBV6-1 and TRBJ1-4; 10 nucleotides align to TRBD1. Trimming removed 6 bases from V and 8 bases from J; junction bases left unmatched: 0. The CDR3 sequence is 12 residues long. Per the germline V gene, CDR1 is MNHNS and CDR2 is SASEGT.

This rearrangement joins TRBV7-9 to TRBJ1-1; D is ambiguous. The germline V gene has CDR1 SEHNR and CDR2 FQNEAQ (reference sequence). CDR3 length: 12 amino acids. The germline V and J ends were trimmed by 2 bases and 2 bases, with 3 bases remaining between them. The CDR3 DNA sequence: TGTGCCAGCAGCTTATTTAACACTGAAGCTTTCTTT. Encoded protein: CASSLFNTEAFF.

This clone turned up a few times. The chain uses TRBV2 and TRBJ2-5; TRBD2 matches 11 bases. The CDR3 has 14 amino acids. V was clipped by 6 bases and J by 1 base; unmatched bases: 1. Germline values: CDR1 SNHLY, CDR2 FYNNEI. The CDR3 protein is CASRTSGVQETQYF. CDR3 sequence (DNA): TGTGCCAGCAGGACTAGCGGGGTCCAAGAGACCCAGTACTTC.

This rearrangement joins TRBV15 to TRBJ2-4; D possibly corresponds to TRBD2 (5 bases). The V and J ends lost 2 bases and 0 bases respectively, with 8 bases between them. The germline CDR1 and CDR2 sequences are LNHNV and YYDKDF (reference sequence). This CDR3 spans 15 amino acids. The CDR3 loop is CATSRPGEAKNIQYF. The CDR3 DNA reads as TGTGCCACCAGCAGACCCGGGGAAGCCAAAAACATTCAGTACTTC.

The chain recombines TRBV18 with TRBJ2-3; D uncertain. V shed 3 bases and J shed 2 bases, with 9 bases lying between them. The CDR3 totals 14 residues. Looked up from germline, CDR1 is KGHSH and CDR2 is LQKENI. CDR3 sequence reads: CASSPDRHTDTQYF. In DNA, the CDR3 is TGTGCCAGCTCACCGGACCGACACACAGATACGCAGTATTTT.

J is TRBJ2-5 and V is TRBV5-1; D is unclear. Germline loops: CDR1 SGHRS, CDR2 YFSETQ. The CDR3 extends over 16 amino acids. Trimming took 0 bases from V and 1 from J, leaving 13 bases between them. This chain's CDR3 is CASSLAAGYPQETQYF. The CDR3, as DNA: TGCGCCAGCAGCTTGGCCGCCGGATACCCCCAAGAGACCCAGTACTTC.